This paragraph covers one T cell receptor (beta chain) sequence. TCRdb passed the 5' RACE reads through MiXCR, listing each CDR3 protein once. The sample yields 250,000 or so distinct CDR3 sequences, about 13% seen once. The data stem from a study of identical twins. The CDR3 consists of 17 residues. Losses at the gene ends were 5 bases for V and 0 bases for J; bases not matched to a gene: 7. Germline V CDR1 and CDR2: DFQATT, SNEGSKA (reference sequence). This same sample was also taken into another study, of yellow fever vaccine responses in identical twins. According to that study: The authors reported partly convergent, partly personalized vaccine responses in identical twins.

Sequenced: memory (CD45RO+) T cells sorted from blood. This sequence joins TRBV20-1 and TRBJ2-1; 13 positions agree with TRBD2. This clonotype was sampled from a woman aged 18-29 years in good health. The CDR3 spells CSAQGLAGSPSYNEQFF. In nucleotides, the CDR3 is TGCAGTGCTCAGGGACTAGCGGGATCCCCCTCCTACAATGAGCAGTTCTTC.